Here is one TCR beta chain with its context. Its cognate antigen is unknown. The sample originates from a study of graft-versus-host responses after intestinal transplantation. The overall study: Each of the recipients got a multivisceral, liver-intestinal, or isolated intestinal transplant.

Only in-frame clones appear in the TCRdb table, and some are missing; sequencing was by immunoSEQ multiplex PCR. The table records about 130,000 clones, around 94% of them present only once. Study-wide points: Early declines in HvG clones that occurred post-transplant were associated with peak circulating GvH clone levels.

V was shortened by 1 base and J by 3 bases, with 6 bases between the two germline ends. The CDR3 has 13 amino acids. Germline V lookup: CDR1 SNHLY, CDR2 FYNNEI. Here the sequenced sample was unstimulated CD4+ T cells sorted from spleen or lymph node cells, taken before intestinal transplant. This chain connects TRBV2 to TRBJ2-5; D unresolved. The receptor comes from a human donor who received an intestinal transplant. CDR3 in amino acids: CASSEGAKETQYF. The DNA of the CDR3 is TGTGCCAGCAGTGAAGGGGCGAAAGAGACCCAGTACTTC.